This T cell receptor (beta chain) originates from a study of blood T cell repertoires in COVID-19. The CDR3 sequence is 15 residues long. Germline V gene sequence: CDR1 SNHLY, CDR2 FYNNEI. V lost 2 bases, J lost 4 bases, and 5 bases stayed unmatched. TCRdb keeps only in-frame clones here, not all; method: immunoSEQ multiplex PCR. Of 80,000 to 100,000 clones in the sample, 80% to 90% were seen once. V is TRBV2 and J is TRBJ1-3, with 7 positions matching TRBD1. This TCR came from a man aged 50 to 59 with COVID-19, enrolled during active disease. The sample taken for sequencing was peripheral blood. The CDR3 DNA is TGTGCCAGCAGTGAAAGACAGGGAAGAGGAAACACCATATATTTT. Protein: CASSERQGRGNTIYF.